These 10 T cell receptor beta chains came from one sample sequenced in a study of T cells of healthy individuals. TCRdb reprocessed the 5' RACE reads with MiXCR, giving one entry per CDR3 protein. The sample has approximately 50,000 distinct CDR3 sequences; approximately 14% are singletons. These receptors were taken from a human donor in good health.

The V gene is TRBV20-1, the J gene TRBJ1-2, with 8 bases matching TRBD1. V dropped 1 base and J dropped 6; count of bases not matched to a gene: 4. Germline V CDR1 and CDR2: DFQATT, SNEGSKA (reference sequence). The CDR3 is 13 amino acids. The CDR3 loop is CSARVGRGHGYTF. In nucleotides, the CDR3 is TGCAGTGCTAGAGTTGGCAGGGGGCATGGCTACACCTTC.

This clonotype was detected many times. The chain is built from TRBV29-1 and TRBJ1-1; D is undetermined. The CDR3 runs 14 residues. The germline CDR1 and CDR2 sequences are SQVTM and ANQGSEA. With 6 bases removed from V and 6 bases from J, the gap between germline ends came to 20 bases. CDR3 in amino acids: CSVLPWGLFAEAFF. The CDR3 DNA reads TGCAGCGTCCTACCATGGGGTTTATTCGCTGAAGCTTTCTTT.

This clonotype has only a few counts. The chain uses TRBV11-3 and TRBJ2-7; a possible D gene is TRBD2 (6 bases). CDR3 size: 16 residues. Germline CDR1 is SGHNT and CDR2 is YENEEA. Trimming took off 5 bases at V and 2 bases at J, with 19 bases between the two ends. The CDR3 loop is CASSRPLALITYEQYF. For the CDR3, the DNA is TGTGCCAGCAGCCGCCCCCTAGCGCTAATTACCTACGAGCAGTACTTC.

This clonotype showed up just a few times. The chain has TRBV4-1 and TRBJ2-1, with 10 bases matching TRBD1. V was clipped by 4 bases and J by 5 bases; unmatched bases: 8. The germline CDR1 and CDR2 sequences are MGHRA and YSYEKL. The CDR3 is 16 amino acids. The CDR3 region is CASSPLTGGVHNEQFF. CDR3 DNA: TGCGCCAGCAGCCCTCTGACAGGGGGCGTTCACAATGAGCAGTTCTTC.

This clonotype was found many times. The genes are TRBV7-8 and TRBJ2-7, with 9 bases fitting TRBD1. The CDR3 totals 18 residues. V dropped 4 bases and J dropped 3; count of bases not matched to a gene: 16. Germline CDR1 is SGHVS and CDR2 is FQNEAQ. This chain's CDR3 is CASSSNTIRDRAYYEQYF. CDR3 DNA sequence: TGTGCCAGCAGCTCCAATACGATACGGGACAGGGCTTACTACGAGCAGTACTTC.

This clonotype has at least ten counts. This chain's CDR3 is CASSQDLGSEQYF. The CDR3 DNA reads as TGTGCCAGCAGCCAAGATCTAGGGTCCGAGCAGTACTTC. The chain carries TRBV14 and TRBJ2-7; no clear D. There are 13 residues in the CDR3. The germline V gene has CDR1 SGHDN and CDR2 FVKESK. Trimming removed 0 bases from V and 6 bases from J, with 9 bases in between.

This clonotype occurred many times. The chain employs TRBV29-1 and TRBJ2-7; D is possibly TRBD1 (5 bases). Germline loops: CDR1 SQVTM, CDR2 ANQGSEA. Deletions cut 0 bases from V and 3 bases from J, with 12 bases between. CDR3 length: 14 residues. The CDR3 DNA reads TGCAGCGTTGAAGAAGGCCAGGGTGACTACGAGCAGTACTTC. This gives the protein CSVEEGQGDYEQYF.

This clonotype was detected ten times or more. This chain connects TRBV5-4 to TRBJ2-4, with TRBD1 matching 8 bases. The CDR3 consists of 16 residues. Germline-derived CDR1 and CDR2 are SGHNT and YYREEE (reference sequence). V was clipped by 4 bases and J by 3 bases; unmatched bases: 9. The CDR3 is CASSPGQGRVKNIQYF. The CDR3 region has the DNA TGTGCCAGCAGCCCAGGACAGGGCAGGGTCAAAAACATTCAGTACTTC. Drawing the rest from reference TRBV5-4 and TRBJ2-4, the complete variable domain is ETGVTQSPTHLIKTRGQQVTLRCSSQSGHNTVSWYQQALGQGPQFIFQYYREEENGRGNFPPRFSGLQFPNYSSELNVNALELDDSALYLCASSPGQGRVKNIQYFGAGTRLSVL.

This clonotype is categorized as medium-sized (0.01 to 0.1%). This chain connects TRBV18 to TRBJ1-1; D gene ambiguous. This CDR3 has 12 residues. The V end lost 2 bases, the J end lost 8 bases, and 9 bases lay between the germline ends. Germline CDR1 reads KGHSH; CDR2 reads LQKENI. The chain's CDR3 is CASSPAGEEAFF. Written as DNA, the CDR3 is TGTGCCAGCTCACCAGCAGGAGAGGAAGCTTTCTTT.

This clonotype was detected many times. The chain carries TRBV4-3 and TRBJ1-4, with TRBD1 identical over 7 bases. Germline V gene sequence: CDR1 LGHNA, CDR2 YSLEER. CDR3 length equals 17 residues. V was clipped by 4 bases and J by 3 bases; unmatched bases: 11. CDR3 in amino acids: CASSPAPGQYANEKLFF. The CDR3 coding sequence is TGCGCCAGCAGCCCTGCGCCGGGACAGTATGCTAATGAAAAACTGTTTTTT.